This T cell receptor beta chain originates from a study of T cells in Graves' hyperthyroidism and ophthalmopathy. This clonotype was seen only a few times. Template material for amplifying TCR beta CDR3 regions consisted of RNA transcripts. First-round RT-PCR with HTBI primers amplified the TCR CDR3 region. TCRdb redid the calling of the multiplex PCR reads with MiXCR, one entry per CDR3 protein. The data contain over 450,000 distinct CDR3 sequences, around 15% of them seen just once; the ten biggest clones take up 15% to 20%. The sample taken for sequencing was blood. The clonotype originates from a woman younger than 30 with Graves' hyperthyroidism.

The CDR3 nucleotides read TGTGCCAGCAGTTTTGTACAGGCTCAAAAGCCCCAGCATTTT. This encodes CASSFVQAQKPQHF. The rearrangement links TRBV28 to TRBJ1-5; D might be TRBD1 (5 bases). The CDR3 has 14 amino acids. Trimming removed 3 bases at V and 8 bases at J, with 14 bases between. Looked up from germline, CDR1 is MDHEN and CDR2 is SYDVKM. The full variable domain, in which reference TRBV28 and TRBJ1-5 provide the parts outside the CDR3, is DVKVTQSSRYLVKRTGEKVFLECVQDMDHENMFWYRQDPGLGLRLIYFSYDVKMKEKGDIPEGYSVSREKKERFSLILESASTNQTSMYLCASSFVQAQKPQHFGDGTRLSIL.